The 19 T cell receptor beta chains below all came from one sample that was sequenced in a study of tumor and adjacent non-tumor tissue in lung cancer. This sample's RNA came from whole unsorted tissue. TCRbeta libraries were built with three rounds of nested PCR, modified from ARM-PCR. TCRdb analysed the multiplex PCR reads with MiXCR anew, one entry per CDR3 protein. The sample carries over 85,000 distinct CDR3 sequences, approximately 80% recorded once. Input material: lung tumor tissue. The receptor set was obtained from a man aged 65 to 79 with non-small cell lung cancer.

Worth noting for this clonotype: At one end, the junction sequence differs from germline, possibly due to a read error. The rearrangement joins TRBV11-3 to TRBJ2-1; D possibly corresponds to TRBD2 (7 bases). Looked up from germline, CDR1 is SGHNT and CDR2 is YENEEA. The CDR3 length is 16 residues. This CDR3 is CASNLDPTGGRGEQCF. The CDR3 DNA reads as TGTGCCAGCAACTTAGATCCCACGGGGGGCAGGGGTGAGCAGTGTTTC.

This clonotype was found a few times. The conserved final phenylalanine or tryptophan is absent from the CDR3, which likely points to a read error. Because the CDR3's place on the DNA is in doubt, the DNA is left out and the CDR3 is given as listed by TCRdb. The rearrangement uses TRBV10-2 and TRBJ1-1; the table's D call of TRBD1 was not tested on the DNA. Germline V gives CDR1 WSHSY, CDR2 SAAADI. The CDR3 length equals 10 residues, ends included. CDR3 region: CASRDRALKL.

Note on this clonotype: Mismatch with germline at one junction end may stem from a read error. The CDR3 region has the DNA TGTGCCACCAGCTTACGGCCAGAGACAGGGATCCCCGGGGAGCTGTTTTTT. Its protein product is CATSLRPETGIPGELFF. The chain joins TRBV5-4 to TRBJ2-2; 7 bases fit TRBD1. CDR3 length: 17 amino acids. Germline V lookup: CDR1 SGHNT, CDR2 YYREEE (reference sequence). Complete variable domain (other parts from reference TRBV5-4 and TRBJ2-2): ETGVTQSPTHLIKTRGQQVTLRCSSQSGHNTVSWYQQALGQGPQFIFQYYREEENGRGNFPPRFSGLQFPNYSSELNVNALELDDSALYLCATSLRPETGIPGELFFGEGSRLTVL.

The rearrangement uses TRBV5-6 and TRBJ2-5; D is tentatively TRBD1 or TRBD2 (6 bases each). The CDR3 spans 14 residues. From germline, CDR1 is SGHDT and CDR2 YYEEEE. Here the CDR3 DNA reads TGTGGCAGTAGCTGGGACTTCAGGGGAGACACCCAGTACTTC. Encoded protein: CGSSWDFRGDTQYF.

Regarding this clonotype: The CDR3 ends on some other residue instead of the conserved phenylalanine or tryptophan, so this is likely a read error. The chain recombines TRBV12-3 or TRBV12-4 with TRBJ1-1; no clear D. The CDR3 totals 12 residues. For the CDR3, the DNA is TGTGCCAGGAGTCCAGCGAACACCGAAGCTTTCTTA. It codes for CARSPANTEAFL.

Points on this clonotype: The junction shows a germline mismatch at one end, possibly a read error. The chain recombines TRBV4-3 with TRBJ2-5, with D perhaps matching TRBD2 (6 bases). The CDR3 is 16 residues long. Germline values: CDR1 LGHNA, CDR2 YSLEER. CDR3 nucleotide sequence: TGCGCCAGTAGCCAAGCCGGAGGGGCTGGACAAGAGACCCAGTACTTC. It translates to CASSQAGGAGQETQYF.

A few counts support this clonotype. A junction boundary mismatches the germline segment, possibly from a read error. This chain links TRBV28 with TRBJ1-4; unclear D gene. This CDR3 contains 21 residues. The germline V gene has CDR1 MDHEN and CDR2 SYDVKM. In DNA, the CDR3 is TGTGCTAGCAGTAGCATGGGTCATGGTCTCGGGTTACGGCGGGCTAATGAAAAACTGTTTTTT. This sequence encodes CASSSMGHGLGLRRANEKLFF.

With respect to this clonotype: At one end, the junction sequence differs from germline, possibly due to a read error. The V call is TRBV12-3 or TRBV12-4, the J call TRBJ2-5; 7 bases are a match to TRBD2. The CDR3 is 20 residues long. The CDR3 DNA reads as TGTGCAAGCAGAAAAAGCGACCACCCGATTAGCGGGTTTCCCCAGGAGACCCAGTACTTC. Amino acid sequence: CASRKSDHPISGFPQETQYF.

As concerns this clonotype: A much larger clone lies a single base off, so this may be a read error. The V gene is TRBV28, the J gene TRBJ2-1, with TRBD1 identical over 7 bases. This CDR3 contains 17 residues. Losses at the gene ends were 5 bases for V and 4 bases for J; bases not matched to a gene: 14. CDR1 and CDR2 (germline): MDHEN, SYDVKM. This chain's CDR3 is CASSTIRTRTGYNEQFF. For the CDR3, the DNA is TGTGCCAGCAGTACAATCAGAACCAGGACAGGTTACAATGAGCAGTTCTTC. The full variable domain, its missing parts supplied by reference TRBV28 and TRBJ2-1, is DVKVTQSSRYLVKRTGEKVFLECVQDMDHENMFWYRQDPGLGLRLIYFSYDVKMKEKGDIPEGYSVSREKKERFSLILESASTNQTSMYLCASSTIRTRTGYNEQFFGPGTRLTVL.

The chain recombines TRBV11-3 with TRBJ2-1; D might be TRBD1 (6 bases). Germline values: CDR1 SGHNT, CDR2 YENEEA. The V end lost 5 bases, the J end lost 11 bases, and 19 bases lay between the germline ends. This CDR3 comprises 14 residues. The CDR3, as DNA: TGTGCCAGCAGCCCTAGGGGGAACTTTAATAAGCAGTTCTTC. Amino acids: CASSPRGNFNKQFF.

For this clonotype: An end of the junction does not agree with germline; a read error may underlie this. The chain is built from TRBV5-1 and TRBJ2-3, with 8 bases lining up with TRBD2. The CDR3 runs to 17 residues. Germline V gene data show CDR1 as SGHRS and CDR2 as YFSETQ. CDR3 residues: CASSEGPLAVVTDTQYF. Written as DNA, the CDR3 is TGCGCCAGCAGCGAAGGGCCACTAGCGGTAGTGACAGATACGCAGTACTTT.

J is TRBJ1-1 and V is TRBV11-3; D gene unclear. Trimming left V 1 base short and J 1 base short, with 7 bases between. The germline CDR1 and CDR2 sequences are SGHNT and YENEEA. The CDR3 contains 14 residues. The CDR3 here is CASSLGPANTEAFF. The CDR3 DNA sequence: TGTGCCAGCAGCTTAGGGCCAGCGAACACTGAAGCTTTCTTT.

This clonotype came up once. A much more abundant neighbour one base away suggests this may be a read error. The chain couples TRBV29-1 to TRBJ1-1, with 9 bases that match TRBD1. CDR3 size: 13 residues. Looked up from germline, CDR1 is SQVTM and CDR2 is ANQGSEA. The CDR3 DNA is TGCAGCGGCCTCGGACAGGGGAGCACTAAAGCTTACTTT. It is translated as CSGLGQGSTKAYF.

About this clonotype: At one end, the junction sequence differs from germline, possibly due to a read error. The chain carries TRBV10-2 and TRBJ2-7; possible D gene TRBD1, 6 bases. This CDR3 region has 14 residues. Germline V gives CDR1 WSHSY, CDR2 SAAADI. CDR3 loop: CASLSRTVYDEQYF. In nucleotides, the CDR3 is TGCGCCAGTTTATCCCGGACAGTGTATGACGAGCAATACTTC.

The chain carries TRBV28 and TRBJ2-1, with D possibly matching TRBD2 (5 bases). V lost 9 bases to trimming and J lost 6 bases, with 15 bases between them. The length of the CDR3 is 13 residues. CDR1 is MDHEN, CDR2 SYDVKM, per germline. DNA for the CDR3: TGTGCCAGGACTAACGCCGTCTTCAATGAGCAGTTCTTC. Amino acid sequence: CARTNAVFNEQFF.

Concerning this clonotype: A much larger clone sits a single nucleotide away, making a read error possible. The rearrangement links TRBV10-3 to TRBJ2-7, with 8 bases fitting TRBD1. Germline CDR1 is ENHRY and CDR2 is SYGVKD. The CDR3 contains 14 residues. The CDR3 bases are TGTGCCACCCACAGGGGGGATCTTTGGTACGAGCTGTACTTC. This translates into CATHRGDLWYELYF.

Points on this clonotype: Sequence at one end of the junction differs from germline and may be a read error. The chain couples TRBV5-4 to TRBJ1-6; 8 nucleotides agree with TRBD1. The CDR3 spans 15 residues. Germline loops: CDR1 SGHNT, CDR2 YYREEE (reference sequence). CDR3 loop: CASTMTGDSNSPLHF. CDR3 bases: TGTGCCAGTACCATGACAGGGGATAGTAATTCACCCCTTCACTTT.

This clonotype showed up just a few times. The CDR3 reads CASSTLTGFGYGYTF. In DNA, the CDR3 is TGTGCCAGCAGCACTCTTACAGGGTTCGGCTATGGCTACACCTTC. This chain connects TRBV7-9 to TRBJ1-2; D is possibly TRBD1 (6 bases). The ends were cut back, 5 bases at V and 4 bases at J, with 17 bases in the middle. This CDR3 has 15 amino acids. Germline lookup yields CDR1 SEHNR and CDR2 FQNEAQ (reference sequence). The full variable domain, its missing parts supplied by reference TRBV7-9 and TRBJ1-2, is DTGVSQNPRHKITKRGQNVTFRCDPISEHNRLYWYRQTLGQGPEFLTYFQNEAQLEKSRLLSDRFSAERPKGSFSTLEIQRTEQGDSAMYLCASSTLTGFGYGYTFGSGTRLTVV.

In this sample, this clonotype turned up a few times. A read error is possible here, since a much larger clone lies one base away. For the CDR3, the DNA is TGTGACAGCAGCCACTTCCCGGAACGGGGGGGGACGCAGTATTTT. It specifies CDSSHFPERGGTQYF. The chain links TRBV7-8 to TRBJ2-3; TRBD2 agrees at 8 bases. The germline V gene encodes CDR1 SGHVS and CDR2 FQNEAQ. The CDR3 covers 15 residues.